A selection of T cell receptor beta chains follows, all from one sample in a study of blood T cell repertoires in COVID-19. Assay used: immunoSEQ multiplex PCR; TCRdb lists only in-frame clones, some missing. The top ten hold about 20% of the sample, which has tens of thousands of clones, just over 85% seen once. The sample taken for sequencing was peripheral blood. These receptors were taken from a woman aged 80 or over in a cohort sampled during active or convalescent COVID-19. Both conserved end residues are trimmed from each CDR3.

>TRBV3-1/TRBV3-2|TRBJ2-4
ASSQRLAALAKNIQY
>TRBV7-9|TRBJ1-1
ASSLDSMNTEAF
>TRBV11-2|TRBJ1-3
ASSTDRGNTIY
>TRBV27|TRBJ1-5
ASSLDRDSNQPQH
>TRBV5-1|TRBJ2-5
ASSLAGGAGTQY
>TRBV19|TRBJ1-2
ASSARQANYGYT
>TRBV5-1|TRBJ1-5
ASSLGQGPNQPQH
>TRBV7-9|TRBJ1-3
ASSPGRDGNTIY
>TRBV6-6|TRBJ2-2
ASQGASGRTGELF
>TRBV9|TRBJ1-3
ASSGDRGFSSGNTIY
>TRBV9|TRBJ2-2
ASSVGSGELF
>TRBV7-9|TRBJ1-4
ASSARGAANEKLF
>TRBV6-5|TRBJ1-1
ASSTFGQKTEAF
>TRBV11-2|TRBJ2-7
ASSLEISGREKY
>TRBV5-1|TRBJ1-5
ASSLTGQSNQPQH
>TRBV10-1|TRBJ2-5
ASSGQVLGTQY
>TRBV6-4|TRBJ1-2
ASTPTPSNYGYT
>TRBV10-3|TRBJ1-1
AILGAGIHMTEAF
>TRBV27|TRBJ2-5
ASSRTGSETQY
>TRBV7-9|TRBJ2-6
ASSQTGAGANVLT
>TRBV5-1|TRBJ1-3
ASSVGENSSGNTIY
>TRBV6-2/TRBV6-3|TRBJ2-7
ASSYSAGGPYEQY
>TRBV19|TRBJ1-1
ASSLDRVNTEAF
>TRBV27|TRBJ1-6
ASRRTGGSSPLH
>TRBV10-1|TRBJ2-1
ASSGPSSDEQF
>TRBV10-3|TRBJ2-2
ASHGTSGRGTGELF